This TCR beta chain was documented in a study of blood T cell repertoires in COVID-19 (dated by TCRdb to the early 2020s). About the study as a whole: The collaborator samples originated in the United States, Italy and Spain and spanned the acute and convalescent phases of COVID-19. Deeply sampled blood TCRbeta repertoires from subjects exposed to, actively infected with, or recovered from COVID-19 were included in the dataset. The samples were drawn from the first 160 participants of the ongoing ImmuneRACE study and from 1,254 subjects provided by 6 global collaborators. Where available, HLA class I and class II types were obtained from metadata supplied by the sample provider rather than from assay-based typing. A de-identified subject ID, COVID-19 status, age in years and sex were almost always included in the sample metadata. The material from the prospective study consisted of cDNA or gDNA derived from T cells, B-cell-depleted T cells, or PBMCs. The repertoires were released in a freely available public database meant as a resource for research on the immune response to SARS-CoV-2.

TCRbeta CDR3 regions were amplified from genomic DNA by means of the immunoSEQ Assay, a bias-controlled multiplex PCR. The paper's data handling went like this. Nucleated cell counts per sample were estimated from amplification of reference gene primers within the assay. Sequence reads were collapsed and filtered to measure the absolute abundance of every unique TCRbeta CDR3 rearrangement. For each sample, productive Simpson clonality was calculated as the square root of Simpson's diversity index over productive rearrangements. Sourced from immuneACCESS, this table was stored by TCRdb with only in-frame sequences that have V and J called. A share of the clones is absent; for the studies checked, an unresolved V gene accounts for under half, and the remainder has no known explanation. That table is the source of V, J and clone size, and D and trimming were worked out from the DNA. This sample has about 63,000 clones in its table, and 70% to 80% of those were observed once. The ten largest clones add up to more than 30% of the sample.

Taken from the germline V gene (reference sequence), the CDR1 and CDR2 loops are MNHEY and SMNVEV. There are 20 amino acids in the CDR3, from cysteine to phenylalanine inclusive. Of the read, only the CDR3 DNA is kept; its 60 bases are in frame from base 1. V was cut back by 6 bases and J by 9 bases, leaving a gap of 36 bases between them. Results the study describes overall, beyond this receptor: How much clinical and demographic metadata was included differed by source and by participant, and the metadata was provided uncurated.

Each collaborating institution followed its own protocols to collect whole blood in K2EDTA tubes. For TCRbeta analysis, collaborators shipped samples as frozen whole blood, isolated PBMCs, or DNA extracted from either of those sample types. Turning to this clone: Its antigen is still unknown. No much larger clonotype is one base removed from it; base qualities were not supplied.

The receptor's source is a human donor in a cohort sampled during active COVID-19. This chain joins TRBV27 to TRBJ2-1; the D call is possibly TRBD1 or TRBD2, each sharing 11 bases. The specimen was peripheral blood. The DNA reads TGTGCCAGCAGGGGGACAGGGGGTGAAAATAGCGGGAGGGGGGCCCCTGAGCAGTTCTTC. The encoded protein is CASRGTGGENSGRGAPEQFF.